The TCR beta chain under discussion was sequenced for a study of blood T cell repertoires in COVID-19. Study as a whole: Donors in the United States, Italy and Spain gave samples during acute or convalescent COVID-19. Sources were T cells, B-cell-depleted T cells, or PBMCs; the material itself was cDNA or gDNA.

The authors' processing: Reference gene primer amplification gave nucleated cell count estimates. Using immunoSEQ multiplex PCR, the repertoire was profiled, and TCRdb retains in-frame clones only, with some absent. V, J and clone size are taken as reported in that table, and D and trimming were inferred from the DNA itself. The repertoire consists of around 450,000 clones, with 70% to 90% occurring once and the leading ten covering roughly 1.9%. CDR1 is SGHRS and CDR2 is YFSETQ in the germline V gene. The CDR3 totals 16 residues. V lost 4 bases to trimming and J lost 4 bases, with 19 bases between them.

Sequenced material: PBMCs or T cells enriched from blood (not recorded which). The chain uses TRBV5-1 and TRBJ2-3; maybe TRBD1 (6 bases). The sequence was obtained from a woman between 18 and 29 years old with acute COVID-19. For the CDR3, the DNA is TGCGCCAGCAGCCTCGGTAAGGGGGTTGGGTCAGATACGCAGTATTTT. This encodes CASSLGKGVGSDTQYF.